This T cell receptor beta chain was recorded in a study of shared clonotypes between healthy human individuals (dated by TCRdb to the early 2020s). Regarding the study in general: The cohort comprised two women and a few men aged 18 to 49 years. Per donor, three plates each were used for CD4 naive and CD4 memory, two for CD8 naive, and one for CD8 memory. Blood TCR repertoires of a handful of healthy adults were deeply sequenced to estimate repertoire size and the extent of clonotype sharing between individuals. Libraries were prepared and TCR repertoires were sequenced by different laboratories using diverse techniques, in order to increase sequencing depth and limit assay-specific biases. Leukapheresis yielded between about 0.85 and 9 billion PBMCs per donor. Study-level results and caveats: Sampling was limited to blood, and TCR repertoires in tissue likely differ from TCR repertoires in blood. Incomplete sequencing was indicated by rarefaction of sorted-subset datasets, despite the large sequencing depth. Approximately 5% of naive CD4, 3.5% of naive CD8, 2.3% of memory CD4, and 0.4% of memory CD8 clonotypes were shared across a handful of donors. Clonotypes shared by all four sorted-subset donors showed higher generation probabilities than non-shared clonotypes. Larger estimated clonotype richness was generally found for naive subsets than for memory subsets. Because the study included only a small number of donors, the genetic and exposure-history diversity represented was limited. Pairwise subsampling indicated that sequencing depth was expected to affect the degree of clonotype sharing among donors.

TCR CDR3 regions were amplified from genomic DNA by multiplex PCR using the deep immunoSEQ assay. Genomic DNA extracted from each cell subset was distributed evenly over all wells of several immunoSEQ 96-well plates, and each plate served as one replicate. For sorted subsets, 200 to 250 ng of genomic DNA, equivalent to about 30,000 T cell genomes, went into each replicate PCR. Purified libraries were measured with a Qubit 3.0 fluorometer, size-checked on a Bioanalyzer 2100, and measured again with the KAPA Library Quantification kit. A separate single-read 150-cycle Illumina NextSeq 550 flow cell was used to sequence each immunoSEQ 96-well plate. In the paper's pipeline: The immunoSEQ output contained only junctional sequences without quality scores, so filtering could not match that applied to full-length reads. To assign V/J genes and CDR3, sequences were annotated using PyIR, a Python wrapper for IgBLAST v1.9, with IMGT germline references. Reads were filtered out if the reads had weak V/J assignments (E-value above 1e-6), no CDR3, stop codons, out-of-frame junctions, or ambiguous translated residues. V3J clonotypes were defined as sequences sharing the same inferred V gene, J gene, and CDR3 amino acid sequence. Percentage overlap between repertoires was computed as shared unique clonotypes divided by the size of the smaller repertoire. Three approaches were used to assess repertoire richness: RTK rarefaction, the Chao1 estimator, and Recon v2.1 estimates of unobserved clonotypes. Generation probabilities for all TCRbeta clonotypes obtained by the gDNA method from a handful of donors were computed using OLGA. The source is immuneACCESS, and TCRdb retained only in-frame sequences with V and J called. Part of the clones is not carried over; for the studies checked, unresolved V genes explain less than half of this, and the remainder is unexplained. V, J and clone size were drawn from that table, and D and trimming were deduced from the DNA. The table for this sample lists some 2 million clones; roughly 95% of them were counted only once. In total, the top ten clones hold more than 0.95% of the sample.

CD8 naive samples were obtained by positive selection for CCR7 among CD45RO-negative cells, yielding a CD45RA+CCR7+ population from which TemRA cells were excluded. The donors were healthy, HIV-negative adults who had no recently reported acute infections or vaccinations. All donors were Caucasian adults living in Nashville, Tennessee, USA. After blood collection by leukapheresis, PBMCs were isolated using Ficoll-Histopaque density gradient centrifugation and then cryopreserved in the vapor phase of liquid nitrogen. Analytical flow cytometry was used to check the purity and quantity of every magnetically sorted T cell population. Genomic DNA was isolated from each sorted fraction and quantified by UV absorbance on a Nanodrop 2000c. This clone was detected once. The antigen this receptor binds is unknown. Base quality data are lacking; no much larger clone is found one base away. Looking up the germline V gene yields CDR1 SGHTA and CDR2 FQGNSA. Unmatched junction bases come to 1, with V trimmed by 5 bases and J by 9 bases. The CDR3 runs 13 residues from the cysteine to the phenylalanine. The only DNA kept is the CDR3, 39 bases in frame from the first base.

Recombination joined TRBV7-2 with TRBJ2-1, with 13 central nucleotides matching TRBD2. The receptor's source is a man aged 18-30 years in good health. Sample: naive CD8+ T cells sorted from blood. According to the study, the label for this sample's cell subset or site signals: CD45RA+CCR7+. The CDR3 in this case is CASSGLAGAEQFF. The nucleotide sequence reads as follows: TGTGCCAGCAGCGGACTAGCGGGAGCTGAGCAGTTCTTC.